A few counts support the clone carrying this TCR beta chain. Its antigen is as yet unknown. The source of the sample is a study of cytomegalovirus exposure and HLA in healthy donors. Study-wide findings and caveats: Cytomegalovirus status, reportedly, was diagnosed with high specificity and sensitivity by the classifier. Roughly even sequencing depth across donors was the assumption behind the presence/absence analyses.

This CDR3 has 15 residues. V lost 5 bases and J lost 4; bases outside the gene matches: 3. Germline-derived CDR1 and CDR2 are SEHNR and FQNEAQ (reference sequence). Healthy bone marrow donors supplied every sample. The PCR was carried out with 60 Vbeta primers and 13 Jbeta primers. Assay used: immunoSEQ multiplex PCR; TCRdb lists only in-frame clones, some missing. In the table there are approximately 110,000 clones, less than 85% of which are singletons. The TCR was taken from a woman aged 35 to 49 in good health and CMV-seronegative. The chain uses TRBV7-9 and TRBJ1-6; TRBD1 matches 9 bases. The sequenced sample consisted of PBMCs. The CDR3 loop is CASSPDRGYNSPLHF. The CDR3 DNA is TGTGCCAGCAGCCCGGACAGGGGTTATAATTCACCCCTCCACTTT.